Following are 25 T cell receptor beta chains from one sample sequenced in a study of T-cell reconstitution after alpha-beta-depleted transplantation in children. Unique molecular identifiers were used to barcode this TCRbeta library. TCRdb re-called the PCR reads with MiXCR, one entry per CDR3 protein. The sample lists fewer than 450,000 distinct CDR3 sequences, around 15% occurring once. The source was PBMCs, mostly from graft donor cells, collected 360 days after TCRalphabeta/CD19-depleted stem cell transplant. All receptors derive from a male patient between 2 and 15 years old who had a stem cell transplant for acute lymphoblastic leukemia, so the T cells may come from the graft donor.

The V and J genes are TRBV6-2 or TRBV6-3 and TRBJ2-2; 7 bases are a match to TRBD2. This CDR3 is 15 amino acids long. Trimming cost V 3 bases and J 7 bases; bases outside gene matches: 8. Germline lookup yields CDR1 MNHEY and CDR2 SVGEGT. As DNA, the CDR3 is TGTGCCAGCAGTTATGTGGGAGGGCCCGGCGGGGAGCTGTTTTTT. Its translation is CASSYVGGPGGELFF.

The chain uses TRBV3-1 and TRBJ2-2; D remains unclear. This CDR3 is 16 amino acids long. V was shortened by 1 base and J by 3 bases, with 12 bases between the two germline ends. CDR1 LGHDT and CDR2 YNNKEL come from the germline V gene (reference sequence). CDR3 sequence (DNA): TGTGCCAGCAGCCAAGGGGGTACGTCCTACACCGGGGAGCTGTTTTTT. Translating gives CASSQGGTSYTGELFF.

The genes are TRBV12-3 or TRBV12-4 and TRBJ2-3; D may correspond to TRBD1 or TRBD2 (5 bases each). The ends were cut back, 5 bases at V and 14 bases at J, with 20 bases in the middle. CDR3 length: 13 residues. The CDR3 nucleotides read TGTGCCAGCAGTCGCGAGGGGAGAGGGGAACCGTATTTT. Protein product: CASSREGRGEPYF.

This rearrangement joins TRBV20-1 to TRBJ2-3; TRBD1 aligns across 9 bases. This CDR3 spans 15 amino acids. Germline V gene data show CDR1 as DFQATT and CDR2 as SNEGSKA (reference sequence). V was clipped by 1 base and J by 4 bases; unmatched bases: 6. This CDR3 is CSARALRDRADTQYF. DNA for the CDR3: TGCAGTGCTAGAGCGCTCCGGGACAGGGCAGATACGCAGTATTTT.

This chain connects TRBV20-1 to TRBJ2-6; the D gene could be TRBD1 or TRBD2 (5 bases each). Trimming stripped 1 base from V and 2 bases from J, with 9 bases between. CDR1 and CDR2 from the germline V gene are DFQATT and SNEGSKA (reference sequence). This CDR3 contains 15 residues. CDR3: CSARVSGPGANVLTF. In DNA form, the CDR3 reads TGCAGTGCTAGAGTGTCGGGGCCTGGGGCCAACGTCCTGACTTTC.

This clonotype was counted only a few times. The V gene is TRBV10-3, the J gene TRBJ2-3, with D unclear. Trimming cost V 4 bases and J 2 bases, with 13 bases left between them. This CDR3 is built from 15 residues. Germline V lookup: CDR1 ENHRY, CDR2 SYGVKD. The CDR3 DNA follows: TGTGCCATCAGTGGCCCGAACAGCCCCACAGATACGCAGTATTTT. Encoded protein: CAISGPNSPTDTQYF.

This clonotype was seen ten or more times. The CDR3 DNA sequence: TGTGCCAGCAGCCAAGGCCGCACAACTAATGAAAAACTGTTTTTT. It translates to CASSQGRTTNEKLFF. The V call is TRBV3-1, the J call TRBJ1-4; D not certain. Trimming removed 1 base from V and 0 bases from J, with 6 bases in between. From germline, CDR1 is LGHDT and CDR2 YNNKEL (reference sequence). The CDR3 is made up of 15 amino acids.

This CDR3 reads CASSFESSGWLFAPYEQYF. The CDR3 nucleotides are TGTGCCAGCAGCTTTGAGTCTAGCGGGTGGCTTTTTGCTCCCTACGAGCAGTACTTC. This chain links TRBV11-2 with TRBJ2-7; 8 nucleotides match TRBD2. After removal of 3 bases from V and 2 bases from J, the junction contained 18 bases not matched to a gene. The length of the CDR3 is 19 residues. The V gene's germline CDR1 is SGHAT and CDR2 FQNNGV.

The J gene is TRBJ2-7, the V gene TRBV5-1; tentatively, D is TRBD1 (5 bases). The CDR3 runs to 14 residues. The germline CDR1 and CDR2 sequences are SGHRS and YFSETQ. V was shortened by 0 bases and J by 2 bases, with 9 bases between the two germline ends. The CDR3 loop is CASSLGMGPYEQYF. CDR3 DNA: TGCGCCAGCAGCTTGGGTATGGGGCCCTACGAGCAGTACTTC.

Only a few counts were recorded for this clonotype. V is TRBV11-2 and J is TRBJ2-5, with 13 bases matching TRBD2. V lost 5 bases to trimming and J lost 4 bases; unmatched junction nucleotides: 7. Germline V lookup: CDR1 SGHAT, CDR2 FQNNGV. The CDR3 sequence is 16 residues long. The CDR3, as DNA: TGTGCCAGCAGCCCCCCTGGACTAGCGGGAGTAGAGACCCAGTACTTC. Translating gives CASSPPGLAGVETQYF.

In DNA form, the CDR3 reads TGTGCCAGCAGCCCCTTGGCAGGGGCTTTTGGCTACACCTTC. Translating it yields CASSPLAGAFGYTF. This chain joins TRBV3-1 and TRBJ1-2, with a possible D match to TRBD1 (6 bases). The CDR3 extends over 14 amino acids. V lost 4 bases to trimming and J lost 7 bases, with 16 bases between them. Germline CDR1 reads LGHDT; CDR2 reads YNNKEL (reference sequence).

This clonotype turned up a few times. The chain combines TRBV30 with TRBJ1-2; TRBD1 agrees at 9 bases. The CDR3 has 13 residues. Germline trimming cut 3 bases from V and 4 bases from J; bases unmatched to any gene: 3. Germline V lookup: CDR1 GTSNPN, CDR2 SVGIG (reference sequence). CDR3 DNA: TGTGCCTGGAGCCAGGACAGGGGCTATGGCTACACCTTC. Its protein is CAWSQDRGYGYTF.

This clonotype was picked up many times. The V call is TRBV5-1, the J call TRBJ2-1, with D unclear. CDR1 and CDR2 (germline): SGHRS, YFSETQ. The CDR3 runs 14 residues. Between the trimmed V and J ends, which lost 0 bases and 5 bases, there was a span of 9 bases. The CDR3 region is CASSLAVVNNEQFF. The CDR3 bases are TGCGCCAGCAGCTTGGCCGTCGTGAACAATGAGCAGTTCTTC.

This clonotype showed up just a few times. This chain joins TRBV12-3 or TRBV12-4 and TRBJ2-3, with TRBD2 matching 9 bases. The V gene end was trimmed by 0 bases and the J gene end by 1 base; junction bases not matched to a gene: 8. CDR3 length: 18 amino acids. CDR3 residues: CASSLAAATSGRTDTQYF. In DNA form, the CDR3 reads TGTGCCAGCAGTTTAGCTGCGGCGACTAGCGGCCGCACAGATACGCAGTATTTT.

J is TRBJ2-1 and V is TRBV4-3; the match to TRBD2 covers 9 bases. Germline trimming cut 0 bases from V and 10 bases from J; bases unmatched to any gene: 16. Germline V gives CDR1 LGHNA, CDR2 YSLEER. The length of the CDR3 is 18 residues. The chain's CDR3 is CASSQDFWREGPGGEQFF. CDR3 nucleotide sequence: TGCGCCAGCAGCCAAGATTTCTGGCGGGAGGGCCCCGGGGGGGAGCAGTTCTTC.

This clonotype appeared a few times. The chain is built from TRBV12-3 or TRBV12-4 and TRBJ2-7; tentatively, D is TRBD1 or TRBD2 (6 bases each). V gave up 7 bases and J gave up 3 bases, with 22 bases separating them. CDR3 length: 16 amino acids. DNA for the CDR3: TGTGCCAGCAACGATGGGGGGCCCTCCAGTTACTACGAGCAGTACTTC. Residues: CASNDGGPSSYYEQYF.

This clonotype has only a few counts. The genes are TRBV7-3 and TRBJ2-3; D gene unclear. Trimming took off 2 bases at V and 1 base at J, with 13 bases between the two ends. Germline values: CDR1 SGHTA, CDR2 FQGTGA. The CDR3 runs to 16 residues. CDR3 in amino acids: CASSLGVRSRTDTQYF. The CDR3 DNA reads TGTGCCAGCAGCTTAGGGGTGCGCAGTCGCACAGATACGCAGTATTTT. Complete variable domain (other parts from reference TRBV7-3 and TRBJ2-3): GAGVSQTPSNKVTEKGKYVELRCDPISGHTALYWYRQSLGQGPEFLIYFQGTGAADDSGLPNDRFFAVRPEGSVSTLKIQRTERGDSAVYLCASSLGVRSRTDTQYFGPGTRLTVL.

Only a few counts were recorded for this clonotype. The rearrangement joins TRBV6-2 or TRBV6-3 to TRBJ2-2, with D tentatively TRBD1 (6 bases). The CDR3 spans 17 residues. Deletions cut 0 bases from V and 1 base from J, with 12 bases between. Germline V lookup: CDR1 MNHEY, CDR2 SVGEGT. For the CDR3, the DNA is TGTGCCAGCAGTTACTCGAATGGACAGCGGAACACCGGGGAGCTGTTTTTT. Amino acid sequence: CASSYSNGQRNTGELFF.

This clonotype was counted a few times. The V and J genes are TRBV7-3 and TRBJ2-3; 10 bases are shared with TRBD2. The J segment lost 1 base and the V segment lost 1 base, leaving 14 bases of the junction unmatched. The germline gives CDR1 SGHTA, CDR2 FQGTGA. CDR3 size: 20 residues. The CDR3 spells CASSLRFRTSGPGGTDTQYF. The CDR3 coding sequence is TGTGCCAGCAGCTTAAGGTTTAGGACTAGCGGCCCGGGGGGCACAGATACGCAGTATTTT. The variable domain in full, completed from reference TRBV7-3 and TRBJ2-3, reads GAGVSQTPSNKVTEKGKYVELRCDPISGHTALYWYRQSLGQGPEFLIYFQGTGAADDSGLPNDRFFAVRPEGSVSTLKIQRTERGDSAVYLCASSLRFRTSGPGGTDTQYFGPGTRLTVL.

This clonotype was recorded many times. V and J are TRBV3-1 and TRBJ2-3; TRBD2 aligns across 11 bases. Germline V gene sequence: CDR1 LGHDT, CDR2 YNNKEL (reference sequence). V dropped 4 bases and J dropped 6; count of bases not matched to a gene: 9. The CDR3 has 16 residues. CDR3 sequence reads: CASSRTGTSGVDTQYF. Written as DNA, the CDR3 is TGTGCCAGCAGCCGGACCGGGACTAGCGGTGTGGATACGCAGTATTTT.

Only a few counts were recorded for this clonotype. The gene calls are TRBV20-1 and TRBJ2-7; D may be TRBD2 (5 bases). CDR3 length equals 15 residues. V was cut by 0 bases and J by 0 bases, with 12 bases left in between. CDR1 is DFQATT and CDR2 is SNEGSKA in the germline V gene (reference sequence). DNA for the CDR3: TGCAGTGCTAGAGATCCGTTAGGGAGCTCCTACGAGCAGTACTTC. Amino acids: CSARDPLGSSYEQYF.

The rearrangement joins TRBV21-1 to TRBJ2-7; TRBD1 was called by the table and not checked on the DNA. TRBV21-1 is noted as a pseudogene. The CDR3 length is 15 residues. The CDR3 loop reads CASSPGTFGSYEQYF. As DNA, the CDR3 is TGTGCCAGCAGCCCCGGGACGTTCGGCTCCTACGAGCAGTACTTC.

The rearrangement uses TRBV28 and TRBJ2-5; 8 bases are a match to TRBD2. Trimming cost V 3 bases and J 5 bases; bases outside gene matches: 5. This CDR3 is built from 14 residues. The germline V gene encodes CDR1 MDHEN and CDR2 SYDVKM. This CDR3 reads CASSFPGGVETQYF. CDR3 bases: TGTGCCAGCAGTTTCCCGGGAGGGGTGGAGACCCAGTACTTC.

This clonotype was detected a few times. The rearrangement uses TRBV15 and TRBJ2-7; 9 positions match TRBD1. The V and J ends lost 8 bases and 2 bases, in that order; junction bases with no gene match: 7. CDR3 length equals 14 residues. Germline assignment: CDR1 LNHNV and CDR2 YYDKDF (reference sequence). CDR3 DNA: TGTGCCACCGTACCGGGACAGGGTCCCTACGAGCAGTACTTC. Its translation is CATVPGQGPYEQYF.

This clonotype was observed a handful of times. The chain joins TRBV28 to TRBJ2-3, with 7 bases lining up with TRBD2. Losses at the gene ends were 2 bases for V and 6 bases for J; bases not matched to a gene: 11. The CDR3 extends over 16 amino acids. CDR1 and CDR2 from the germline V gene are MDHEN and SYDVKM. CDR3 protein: CASSLLTRWGGDTQYF. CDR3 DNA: TGTGCCAGCAGTTTACTCACACGGTGGGGAGGGGATACGCAGTATTTT.